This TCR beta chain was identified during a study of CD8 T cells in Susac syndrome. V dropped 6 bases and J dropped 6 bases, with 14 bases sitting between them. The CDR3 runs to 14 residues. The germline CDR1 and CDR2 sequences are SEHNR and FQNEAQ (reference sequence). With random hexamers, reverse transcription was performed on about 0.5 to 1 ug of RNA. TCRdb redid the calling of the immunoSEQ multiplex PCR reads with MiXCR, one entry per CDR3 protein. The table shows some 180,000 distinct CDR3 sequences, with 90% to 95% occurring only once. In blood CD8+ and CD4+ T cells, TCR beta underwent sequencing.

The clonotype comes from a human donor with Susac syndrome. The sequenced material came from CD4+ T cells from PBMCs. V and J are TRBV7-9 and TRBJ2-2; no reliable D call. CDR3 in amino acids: CASRQDTESGELFF. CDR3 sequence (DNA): TGTGCCAGCAGACAAGATACTGAGTCCGGGGAGCTGTTTTTT.